This TCR beta chain emerged from a study of OX40 agonist ivuxolimab in advanced cancers. Study-wide context: Ivuxolimab was an agonistic, fully human IgG2 monoclonal antibody directed against OX40 (CD134), a costimulatory receptor. In the dose-escalation cohort, 82.7% of patients were male, and the mean age was approximately 55 years, with a range of about 23 to 85. Among the roughly 52 dose-escalation patients, around 19 had hepatocellular carcinoma, around 15 melanoma, 9 renal cell carcinoma and 9 head and neck cancer. The monotherapy dose-escalation portion (N = 52 patients) of the phase I ivuxolimab trial is reported in the paper. Prior anti-PD-1, anti-PD-L1 or anti-CTLA-4 therapy was permitted, and 30% to 50% of dose-escalation patients had received checkpoint inhibitors. Intravenous ivuxolimab was administered to patients every 2 weeks at six dose levels: 0.01, 0.1, 0.3, 1.5, 3 and 10 mg/kg. Partial responses were achieved by three dose-escalation patients, of whom one had hepatocellular carcinoma and two had cutaneous melanoma. The purpose of peripheral TCRbeta sequencing was to test whether ivuxolimab changed TCR sequence diversity and led to clonal T-cell expansion. The investigation overall reported the following: In partial responders in the 0.1-3.0 mg/kg groups, normalized peripheral clonal expansion was found to be among the lowest, especially among CD8+ T cells. After ivuxolimab, CD8+ T cells had more expanded clones than CD4+ T cells on average. Low levels of normalized T-cell clonal expansion were also shown by some nonresponding patients. At doses of 0.1 to 3.0 mg/kg, clonal expansion of both CD4+ and CD8+ T cells in blood was seen between baseline and week 6. The antigen specificity of the clonally expanded peripheral T cells was not determined.

The trial excluded patients who had a history of autoimmune disease or who were on systemic immunosuppression. Peripheral blood for TCR sequencing was drawn from every dose cohort at baseline, at cycle 4 day 1 and at cycle 7 day 1. Samples were obtained from an open-label, multicenter, first-in-human phase I dose-escalation trial of ivuxolimab. Adults with locally advanced or metastatic melanoma, renal cell, hepatocellular, or head and neck squamous cell carcinoma were enrolled in the trial. Before TCR sequencing, CD4+ T cells and CD8+ T cells from peripheral blood were sorted into separate populations. This clone was recorded only once. No cognate antigen has been identified for it. No quality values exist for individual bases; no much larger clone is one base distant. For sequencing of the TCRbeta CDR3 region, genomic DNA was extracted from the sorted cells. The immunoSEQ Assay was used to sequence the TCRbeta CDR3 regions. TCRdb mirrors the immuneACCESS table, restricted to in-frame sequences. Some clones are absent from its copies; in checked studies, under half trace to an unresolved V gene, and the reason for the others is unknown. In all, the sample holds about 86,000 clones, and 87% of those were seen once. Approximately 1.5% of the sample is held by the ten biggest clonotypes.

The cysteine opens and the phenylalanine closes a CDR3 of 15 amino acids. Just the 45-base CDR3 DNA is kept, in frame starting at base 1. Trimming leaves V shorter by 4 bases and J shorter by 6 bases, with the junction holding 9 bases beyond the gene matches. The CDR1 and CDR2 encoded by the germline V gene are SGDLS and YYNGEE. The sequence derives from an adult with an advanced solid tumor such as melanoma, head and neck, liver or kidney cancer. The starting material was CD4+ or CD8+ T cells sorted from blood, obtained in a trial of the OX40 agonist ivuxolimab. The chain uses TRBV9 and TRBJ2-2, and 7 junction bases match TRBD2. The CDR3 here reads CASSLPPAGAGELFF. The DNA sequence is given as TGTGCCAGCAGCTTACCTCCCGCGGGGGCCGGGGAGCTGTTTTTT.